This entry lists 25 T cell receptor beta chains sequenced from one sample in a study of CD8+CD57+ T cells in acquired aplastic anemia. The patients chosen for sequencing had shown expansion of CD8+CD57+ cells (detected by flow cytometry). Researchers used genomic DNA as the template to profile TCR beta VDJ and CDR3. One entry per CDR3 protein, called by TCRdb with MiXCR from the reads. The data contain around 430,000 distinct CDR3 sequences, roughly 34% of them singletons. Specimen: sorted CD4+, CD8+, or CD8+CD57+ T cells (not recorded which) from PBMCs. The receptors derive from a human donor with aplastic anemia.

This clonotype showed up just a few times. The J gene is TRBJ2-2, the V gene TRBV15; 11 bases match TRBD1. Per the germline V gene, CDR1 is LNHNV and CDR2 is YYDKDF (reference sequence). The CDR3 sequence is 13 residues long. Trimming took 8 bases from V and 6 from J; bases not matched to a gene: 2. The CDR3 sequence is CATLGQGAGELFF. The CDR3 coding sequence is TGTGCCACCTTGGGACAGGGGGCCGGGGAGCTGTTTTTT.

The chain carries TRBV25-1 and TRBJ1-6; perhaps TRBD1 as D (6 bases). The germline V gene has CDR1 MGHDK and CDR2 SYGVNS. Between the trimmed V and J ends, which lost 8 bases and 8 bases, there was a span of 19 bases. This CDR3 contains 15 residues. This chain's CDR3 is CASSALGGLDSPLHF. The CDR3 DNA follows: TGTGCCAGCTCCGCCTTGGGGGGCTTAGATTCACCCCTCCACTTT.

This clonotype showed up many times. The chain links TRBV19 to TRBJ1-4, with D unresolved. The CDR3 contains 12 residues. CDR1 and CDR2 (germline): LNHDA, SQIVND (reference sequence). Between the trimmed V and J ends, which lost 2 bases and 6 bases, there was a span of 4 bases. Here the CDR3 reads CASSIIDEKLFF. The CDR3 nucleotides are TGTGCCAGTAGTATAATAGATGAAAAACTGTTTTTT.

DNA of the CDR3: TGTGCCAGCAGAAGCATGGGGAACACTGAAGCTTTCTTT. Residues: CASRSMGNTEAFF. The chain joins TRBV27 to TRBJ1-1; D is undetermined. Germline V gene lookup returns CDR1 MNHEY and CDR2 SMNVEV (reference sequence). The CDR3 extends over 13 amino acids. Trimming removed 6 bases at V and 1 base at J, with 9 bases between.

This clonotype was seen a few times. As DNA, the CDR3 is TGTGCCAGCAGCCTAAGAATAGCGGGAGGTGGTAATGAGCAGTTCTTC. This translates into CASSLRIAGGGNEQFF. The V call is TRBV9, the J call TRBJ2-1; 10 positions agree with TRBD2. CDR1 is SGDLS, CDR2 YYNGEE, per germline. V trimming: 4 bases; J trimming: 7 bases; junction bases outside the gene matches: 11. The CDR3 is 16 amino acids.

The chain joins TRBV6-1 to TRBJ2-2; D is possibly TRBD2 (5 bases). V was shortened by 7 bases and J by 7 bases, with 13 bases between the two germline ends. CDR1 and CDR2 (germline): MNHNS, SASEGT. This CDR3 comprises 13 residues. The CDR3 region has the DNA TGTGCCAGCAAAGGCCAGCGGAGCGGGGAGCTGTTTTTT. Amino acids: CASKGQRSGELFF.

A few counts support this clonotype. The chain is built from TRBV2 and TRBJ2-2; the match to TRBD2 covers 11 bases. V lost 10 bases to trimming and J lost 4 bases; unmatched junction nucleotides: 5. CDR1 and CDR2 from the germline V gene are SNHLY and FYNNEI. This CDR3 contains 14 residues. CDR3 residues: CATGLAASTGELFF. DNA for the CDR3: TGTGCCACGGGACTAGCGGCGAGCACCGGGGAGCTGTTTTTT. The full variable domain, with the rest looked up from reference TRBV2 and TRBJ2-2, is EPEVTQTPSHQVTQMGQEVILRCVPISNHLYFYWYRQILGQKVEFLVSFYNNEISEKSEIFDDQFSVERPDGSNFTLKIRSTKLEDSAMYFCATGLAASTGELFFGEGSRLTVL.

The genes are TRBV20-1 and TRBJ1-3; 7 bases are a match to TRBD1. V gave up 6 bases and J gave up 0 bases; unmatched junction bases: 8. There are 15 residues in the CDR3. Per the germline V gene, CDR1 is DFQATT and CDR2 is SNEGSKA (reference sequence). The CDR3, as DNA: TGCAGTGCCCAGGACAGGACGGTCTCTGGAAACACCATATATTTT. Residues: CSAQDRTVSGNTIYF.

This clonotype was seen many times. The chain recombines TRBV6-5 with TRBJ2-5; D remains ambiguous. CDR1 is MNHEY, CDR2 SVGAGI, per germline. This CDR3 spans 12 amino acids. V was cut by 0 bases and J by 5 bases, with 4 bases left in between. CDR3 amino acids: CASSYSWETQYF. The CDR3 DNA sequence: TGTGCCAGCAGTTACTCCTGGGAGACCCAGTACTTC.

This clonotype has ten or more counts. The chain couples TRBV24-1 to TRBJ1-1; D possibly corresponds to TRBD1 (5 bases). The CDR3 runs to 10 residues. Trimming cost V 9 bases and J 12 bases, with 13 bases left between them. Per the germline V gene, CDR1 is KGHDR and CDR2 is SFDVKD. The chain's CDR3 is CATSGGRTFF. The CDR3, as DNA: TGTGCCACCTCCGGGGGGAGAACTTTCTTT.

The chain couples TRBV30 to TRBJ2-5; D possibly corresponds to TRBD1 (6 bases). Trimming left V 8 bases short and J 1 base short, with 14 bases between. The CDR3 extends over 13 amino acids. The germline V gene encodes CDR1 GTSNPN and CDR2 SVGIG (reference sequence). The CDR3 coding sequence is TGTGCCGGAAGGACAGCTCTCCAAGAGACCCAGTACTTC. It yields the protein CAGRTALQETQYF.

This chain uses TRBV13 with TRBJ1-1, with 8 bases aligning to TRBD1. Germline V lookup: CDR1 PRHDT, CDR2 FYEKMQ (reference sequence). This CDR3 contains 16 residues. J gave up 3 bases and V 6 bases, and 12 bases lay outside the gene matches. The CDR3 is CASSTNRETGDTEAFF. The CDR3 bases are TGTGCCAGCAGTACCAACCGCGAGACAGGGGACACTGAAGCTTTCTTT.

This clonotype was recorded only once. V usage is TRBV4-1 and J usage is TRBJ2-1, with D maybe TRBD1 (6 bases). From germline, CDR1 is MGHRA and CDR2 YSYEKL. This CDR3 is built from 16 residues. V gave up 4 bases and J gave up 0 bases, with 13 bases separating them. CDR3 in DNA: TGCGCCAGCAGCCGGAGGATGGGGGCCTCCTACAATGAGCAGTTCTTC. Amino acids: CASSRRMGASYNEQFF.

This clonotype was recorded a few times. The gene calls are TRBV5-1 and TRBJ2-3; 7 positions match TRBD2. Germline CDR1 reads SGHRS; CDR2 reads YFSETQ. The CDR3 spans 16 residues. V shed 2 bases and J 2 bases; nucleotides not matched to a gene: 8. CDR3 nucleotides: TGCGCCAGCAGCTTTGCTAGCGGAAGATCCACAGATACGCAGTATTTT. This sequence encodes CASSFASGRSTDTQYF.

The chain uses TRBV20-1 and TRBJ2-5; 8 nucleotides match TRBD2. The CDR3 contains 14 residues. Germline V gives CDR1 DFQATT, CDR2 SNEGSKA (reference sequence). V lost 3 bases and J lost 2; bases outside the gene matches: 5. In DNA form, the CDR3 reads TGCAGTGCTAGTGCTTCTAGCGGGCAAGAGACCCAGTACTTC. Encoded protein: CSASASSGQETQYF.

The rearrangement uses TRBV5-4 and TRBJ2-1, with TRBD2 matching over 11 bases. This CDR3 contains 16 residues. The V and J ends lost 5 bases and 0 bases, in that order; junction bases with no gene match: 4. Germline lookup yields CDR1 SGHNT and CDR2 YYREEE (reference sequence). CDR3 region: CASSLAGGTSYNEQFF. The CDR3 DNA follows: TGTGCCAGCAGTTTAGCGGGGGGGACCTCCTACAATGAGCAGTTCTTC.

The chain uses TRBV2 and TRBJ1-5; no definite D call. Trimming took off 6 bases at V and 6 bases at J, with 15 bases between the two ends. The CDR3 totals 14 residues. Per germline, CDR1 SNHLY and CDR2 FYNNEI. The CDR3 DNA is TGTGCCAGCAGGGGTCCCGCGTACGGTCAGCCCCAGCATTTT. Protein: CASRGPAYGQPQHF.

The DNA of the CDR3 is TGTGCCAGCAGCTCCTCAGGGGACACTGAAGCTTTCTTT. Residues: CASSSSGDTEAFF. This rearrangement joins TRBV7-2 to TRBJ1-1; D is possibly TRBD1 (6 bases). The CDR3 extends over 13 amino acids. Germline-derived CDR1 and CDR2 are SGHTA and FQGNSA. Trimming pared 4 bases from V and 3 bases from J, leaving 9 bases between. The variable domain in full, with the rest retrieved from reference TRBV7-2 and TRBJ1-1, is GAGVSQSPSNKVTEKGKDVELRCDPISGHTALYWYRQSLGQGLEFLIYFQGNSAPDKSGLPSDRFSAERTGGSVSTLTIQRTQQEDSAVYLCASSSSGDTEAFFGQGTRLTVV.

V is TRBV20-1 and J is TRBJ2-1; D is possibly TRBD2 (7 bases). Germline V CDR1 and CDR2: DFQATT, SNEGSKA (reference sequence). This CDR3 region has 15 residues. V dropped 7 bases and J dropped 0 bases, with 16 bases sitting between them. DNA for the CDR3: TGCAGTGGAAGAGGGGGGGCAAGCTCCTACAATGAGCAGTTCTTC. Protein: CSGRGGASSYNEQFF.

This chain connects TRBV7-9 to TRBJ2-1; D is perhaps TRBD1 (5 bases). The CDR3 is 14 amino acids. Germline V gene lookup returns CDR1 SEHNR and CDR2 FQNEAQ (reference sequence). Trimming shortened V by 4 bases and J by 7 bases, and 14 bases separated the two germline ends. CDR3 sequence: CASSSSGSGNEQFF. CDR3 nucleotides: TGTGCCAGCAGCTCCTCAGGGTCAGGGAATGAGCAGTTCTTC.

This clonotype was seen a few times. The chain joins TRBV10-3 to TRBJ2-5, with TRBD1 matching 8 bases. Germline lookup yields CDR1 ENHRY and CDR2 SYGVKD. J gave up 5 bases and V 2 bases, and 4 bases lay outside the gene matches. This CDR3 contains 14 residues. The CDR3 spells CAISEGQGRETQYF. CDR3 nucleotides: TGTGCCATCAGTGAGGGACAGGGAAGGGAGACCCAGTACTTC.

Written as DNA, the CDR3 is TGTGCCAGCAACAACAACCTAGACAGGGGCTATGGCTACACCTTC. It translates to CASNNNLDRGYGYTF. The chain has TRBV10-3 and TRBJ1-2, with TRBD1 matching over 8 bases. V dropped 10 bases and J dropped 4; count of bases not matched to a gene: 14. The V gene's germline CDR1 is ENHRY and CDR2 SYGVKD. This CDR3 is 15 amino acids long.

This clonotype was seen many times. The V and J genes are TRBV10-3 and TRBJ2-7; D could derive from TRBD1 or TRBD2 (6 bases each). The V gene's germline CDR1 is ENHRY and CDR2 SYGVKD. The CDR3 length is 18 residues. The V and J ends lost 11 bases and 0 bases respectively, with 29 bases between them. CDR3 residues: CASRGASVGARSSYEQYF. The CDR3 bases are TGTGCCTCCCGCGGGGCTAGCGTGGGGGCAAGGAGCTCCTACGAGCAGTACTTC.

On this clonotype: At one boundary the junction diverges from the germline segment, which might be a read error. J is TRBJ2-6 and V is TRBV5-1; possibly TRBD1 for D (5 bases). The CDR3 is 14 amino acids. Germline V gene data show CDR1 as SGHRS and CDR2 as YFSETQ. This CDR3 is CASSSGSGANILTF. The CDR3 DNA sequence: TGCGCCAGCAGCTCTGGCTCTGGGGCCAACATCCTGACTTTC.

A remark on this clonotype: With a much larger clone just one base away, this may be a read error. This chain joins TRBV20-1 and TRBJ2-7; D is undetermined. CDR1 is DFQATT, CDR2 SNEGSKA, per germline (reference sequence). Trimming cost V 3 bases and J 1 base, with 7 bases left between them. There are 12 residues in the CDR3. As DNA, the CDR3 is TGCAGTGCTAGGACGGATTCCTACGAGCAGTACTTC. It codes for CSARTDSYEQYF.